Below, 27 T cell receptor beta chains from the same sample are listed, as sequenced in a study of T-cell memory formation after mild COVID-19. TCRdb re-derived calls from the 5' RACE reads in MiXCR, one entry per CDR3 protein. The table includes about 270,000 distinct CDR3 sequences, roughly 18% detected once. Source material: PBMCs or a T cell subset sorted from them (not recorded which). The receptors were gathered from a young man who had mild COVID-19 (a few samples of this study predate the infection). Cell type and time point are not known.

The chain uses TRBV20-1 and TRBJ1-5, with TRBD1 matching 7 bases. The CDR3 spans 12 residues. Germline CDR1 is DFQATT and CDR2 is SNEGSKA (reference sequence). The CDR3 reads CSAGGRHQPQHF. DNA for the CDR3: TGCAGCGCAGGGGGGAGGCATCAGCCCCAGCATTTT.

This clonotype was recorded many times. This sequence joins TRBV5-1 and TRBJ2-7, with unresolved D. Germline V gene lookup returns CDR1 SGHRS and CDR2 YFSETQ. Trimming cost V 0 bases and J 7 bases, with 5 bases left between them. This CDR3 spans 11 amino acids. The CDR3 here is CASSLEVEQYF. The CDR3 DNA follows: TGCGCCAGCAGCTTGGAGGTTGAGCAGTACTTC.

A few counts support this clonotype. This chain joins TRBV7-9 and TRBJ2-7; D unclear. CDR1 and CDR2 (germline): SEHNR, FQNEAQ (reference sequence). The CDR3 has 14 residues. V was shortened by 1 base and J by 2 bases, with 9 bases between the two germline ends. CDR3 bases: TGTGCCAGCAGCTTAGTTGGCAGTGCCTACGAGCAGTACGTC. Translation gives CASSLVGSAYEQYV.

The CDR3 here is CSASSAGGTEAFF. The CDR3 DNA reads TGCAGTGCTAGCTCTGCAGGGGGCACTGAAGCTTTCTTT. The V gene is TRBV20-1, the J gene TRBJ1-1, with 7 bases identical to TRBD1. The CDR3 contains 13 residues. J lost 4 bases, V lost 3 bases, and 5 bases had no gene match. Germline-derived CDR1 and CDR2 are DFQATT and SNEGSKA (reference sequence).

This chain connects TRBV4-1 to TRBJ1-1; unclear D gene. Germline loops: CDR1 MGHRA, CDR2 YSYEKL. The CDR3 is made up of 15 amino acids. The V and J ends lost 2 bases and 3 bases respectively, with 13 bases between them. CDR3 protein: CASSQPHGQHTEAFF. For the CDR3, the DNA is TGCGCCAGCAGCCAACCCCACGGTCAGCACACTGAAGCTTTCTTT.

This clonotype has just a few counts. The V gene is TRBV11-2, the J gene TRBJ2-1; D call uncertain. Trimming removed 2 bases from V and 1 base from J, with 12 bases in between. The CDR3 is 16 amino acids. CDR1 and CDR2 from the germline V gene are SGHAT and FQNNGV. CDR3 bases: TGTGCCAGCAGCTTACGAGCAGACGCTTCCTACAATGAGCAGTTCTTC. Translating gives CASSLRADASYNEQFF.

The chain employs TRBV9 and TRBJ2-3; perhaps TRBD2 as D (7 bases). Germline V gene sequence: CDR1 SGDLS, CDR2 YYNGEE. There are 15 residues in the CDR3. Trimming shortened V by 0 bases and J by 2 bases, and 10 bases separated the two germline ends. The CDR3 reads CASSVGGGHTDTQYF. Written as DNA, the CDR3 is TGTGCCAGCAGCGTAGGGGGGGGCCACACAGATACGCAGTATTTT.

This clonotype has more than one count but fewer than ten. The V call is TRBV4-3, the J call TRBJ2-3, with TRBD2 as a possible D gene (6 bases). The V gene lost 0 bases and the J gene lost 10 bases, with 11 bases spanning the gap. The CDR3 consists of 13 residues. In germline, CDR1 is LGHNA, CDR2 YSLEER. The CDR3 reads CASSQDIWGAQYF. CDR3 coding DNA: TGCGCCAGCAGCCAAGATATCTGGGGGGCGCAGTATTTT.

This clonotype was recorded a few times. The genes are TRBV2 and TRBJ1-6, with a possible D match to TRBD1 (6 bases). The CDR3 covers 12 residues. Trimming shortened V by 8 bases and J by 12 bases, and 14 bases separated the two germline ends. Germline V gene data show CDR1 as SNHLY and CDR2 as FYNNEI. The CDR3 DNA is TGTGCCAGCGGCCCGGGGGCGGAACCCCTCCACTTT. The encoded protein is CASGPGAEPLHF.

For the CDR3, the DNA is TGTGCCAGCAGCGTAGCCCACGACATAGGACCCTACGAGCAGTACTTC. Translation: CASSVAHDIGPYEQYF. V gene TRBV9 combines with J gene TRBJ2-7, with unresolved D. CDR1 and CDR2 from the germline V gene are SGDLS and YYNGEE. Trimming shortened V by 0 bases and J by 2 bases, and 15 bases separated the two germline ends. The CDR3 contains 16 residues.

The chain uses TRBV2 and TRBJ2-3; 7 nucleotides line up with TRBD1. The V gene's germline CDR1 is SNHLY and CDR2 FYNNEI. CDR3 length equals 12 residues. V shed 5 bases, J shed 6 bases, and the junction held 2 bases outside the gene matches. The CDR3 DNA sequence: TGTGCCAGCAGTCAGGGGGTGGATACGCAGTATTTT. Protein sequence: CASSQGVDTQYF.

This clonotype was recorded a few times. The CDR3 coding sequence is TGTGCCAGCAGCTTAGTGGGCCCCGGATCCTACGAGCAGTACTTC. Translation gives CASSLVGPGSYEQYF. The chain links TRBV7-2 to TRBJ2-7, with D uncertain. This CDR3 has 15 amino acids. Trimming left V 1 base short and J 1 base short, with 11 bases between. The germline V gene encodes CDR1 SGHTA and CDR2 FQGNSA. The full variable domain, rest sourced from reference TRBV7-2 and TRBJ2-7, is GAGVSQSPSNKVTEKGKDVELRCDPISGHTALYWYRQSLGQGLEFLIYFQGNSAPDKSGLPSDRFSAERTGGSVSTLTIQRTQQEDSAVYLCASSLVGPGSYEQYFGPGTRLTVT.

In its sample, this clonotype was seen a few times. This sequence joins TRBV4-1 and TRBJ2-1; TRBD1 or TRBD2 may be the D gene (5 bases each). Germline-derived CDR1 and CDR2 are MGHRA and YSYEKL. Trimming took 3 bases from V and 5 from J, leaving 11 bases between them. CDR3 length: 14 amino acids. The CDR3, as DNA: TGCGCCAGCAGCCACTATGAGGGGAACAATGAGCAGTTCTTC. The encoded protein is CASSHYEGNNEQFF.

This clonotype has a handful of counts. The chain carries TRBV4-2 and TRBJ2-5; D may be TRBD1 (6 bases). V shed 1 base and J shed 5 bases, with 14 bases lying between them. CDR1 LGHNA and CDR2 YNFKEQ come from the germline V gene. This CDR3 region has 15 residues. The CDR3 DNA sequence: TGTGCCAGCAGCCAAGGGCAGGGGAGCGCGGAGACCCAGTACTTC. This gives the protein CASSQGQGSAETQYF.

This clonotype showed up just a few times. This chain links TRBV7-8 with TRBJ1-5; the D gene is possibly TRBD1 (6 bases). The germline V and J ends were trimmed by 6 bases and 0 bases, with 12 bases remaining between them. Germline V gene lookup returns CDR1 SGHVS and CDR2 FQNEAQ. CDR3 size: 15 residues. DNA for the CDR3: TGTGCCAGCAGACCGGACAGAGTTAGCAATCAGCCCCAGCATTTT. This sequence encodes CASRPDRVSNQPQHF.

This clonotype was counted only a few times. The CDR3 region is CASSPRDGAVGDTQYF. The CDR3, as DNA: TGTGCCAGCAGTCCGCGTGATGGGGCCGTAGGGGATACGCAGTATTTT. The chain has TRBV7-8 and TRBJ2-3; TRBD1 is a possible D gene (5 bases). The germline CDR1 and CDR2 sequences are SGHVS and FQNEAQ. The CDR3 extends over 16 amino acids. The V end lost 6 bases, the J end lost 6 bases, and 22 bases lay between the germline ends.

This clonotype was detected only a few times. The chain employs TRBV12-5 and TRBJ1-1, with D maybe TRBD1 (6 bases). Between the trimmed V and J ends, which lost 5 bases and 6 bases, there was a span of 19 bases. This CDR3 is built from 15 residues. Germline assignment: CDR1 LGHNT and CDR2 FRNRAP. DNA of the CDR3: TGTGCTAGTGGTCCTGGACAGTCCCTTCGGGCTGAAGCTTTCTTT. It yields the protein CASGPGQSLRAEAFF.

This clonotype was counted between two and nine times. The chain carries TRBV5-6 and TRBJ2-3; D is perhaps TRBD1 (5 bases). Germline V gives CDR1 SGHDT, CDR2 YYEEEE. The CDR3 spans 16 residues. The germline V and J ends were trimmed by 0 bases and 3 bases, with 14 bases remaining between them. In nucleotides, the CDR3 is TGTGCCAGCAGCTTGGTTCTGGGGCTCGGGACAGATACGCAGTATTTT. Translated, it gives CASSLVLGLGTDTQYF.

This clonotype has only a few counts. This chain joins TRBV7-3 and TRBJ2-1, with TRBD1 matching over 9 bases. J was trimmed by 5 bases and V by 0 bases; bases with no gene match: 2. Looked up from germline, CDR1 is SGHTA and CDR2 is FQGTGA. The CDR3 is made up of 15 amino acids. CDR3 bases: TGTGCCAGCAGCTTAACGGGACAGGGACACAATGAGCAGTTCTTC. Translated: CASSLTGQGHNEQFF.

The CDR3 DNA sequence: TGCAGTGCTAGAGTAGCGGGGGGACCCGGAGAGACCCAGTACTTC. It specifies CSARVAGGPGETQYF. The V gene is TRBV20-1, the J gene TRBJ2-5; 10 positions match TRBD2. The germline V gene has CDR1 DFQATT and CDR2 SNEGSKA (reference sequence). J gave up 4 bases and V 1 base, and 6 bases lay outside the gene matches. The CDR3 contains 15 residues.

This clonotype was seen at least ten times. The rearrangement joins TRBV7-2 to TRBJ1-1; TRBD1 matches 7 bases. The length of the CDR3 is 13 residues. The ends lost 6 bases at V and 0 bases at J; junction bases unmatched: 1. Germline V gives CDR1 SGHTA, CDR2 FQGNSA. The CDR3 DNA sequence: TGTGCCAGCAGGGGACAGCTGAACACTGAAGCTTTCTTT. It translates to CASRGQLNTEAFF.

In its sample, this clonotype was seen a few times. The V and J genes are TRBV5-1 and TRBJ2-2; possible D gene TRBD2, 6 bases. The CDR3 is made up of 15 amino acids. Trimming removed 4 bases from V and 5 bases from J, with 15 bases in between. CDR1 and CDR2 (germline): SGHRS, YFSETQ. The CDR3 loop reads CASSLLPSDTGELFF. The CDR3 DNA is TGCGCCAGCAGCCTCCTACCTAGCGATACCGGGGAGCTGTTTTTT. Full variable domain (missing parts from reference TRBV5-1 and TRBJ2-2): KAGVTQTPRYLIKTRGQQVTLSCSPISGHRSVSWYQQTPGQGLQFLFEYFSETQRNKGNFPGRFSGRQFSNSRSEMNVSTLELGDSALYLCASSLLPSDTGELFFGEGSRLTVL.

This clonotype has a handful of counts. This chain connects TRBV5-1 to TRBJ2-6; D is unresolved. Trimming removed 0 bases from V and 5 bases from J, with 9 bases in between. The germline V gene has CDR1 SGHRS and CDR2 YFSETQ. The CDR3 has 15 amino acids. The CDR3 sequence: CASSLASPRANVLTF. DNA for the CDR3: TGCGCCAGCAGCTTGGCTTCGCCCAGGGCCAACGTCCTGACTTTC.

J is TRBJ1-1 and V is TRBV6-5; D unclear. Germline loops: CDR1 MNHEY, CDR2 SVGAGI. Trimming took off 3 bases at V and 1 base at J, with 9 bases between the two ends. The CDR3 runs to 14 residues. CDR3: CASSYRGGNTEAFF. The CDR3 nucleotides read TGTGCCAGCAGTTATCGCGGCGGGAACACTGAAGCTTTCTTT.

This clonotype was found a few times. V usage is TRBV6-1 and J usage is TRBJ1-5; D gene unclear. This CDR3 region has 14 residues. Germline V gene lookup returns CDR1 MNHNS and CDR2 SASEGT. With 6 bases removed from V and 0 bases from J, the gap between germline ends came to 9 bases. The CDR3 sequence: CASRAAYSNQPQHF. The DNA of the CDR3 is TGTGCCAGCAGGGCGGCTTATAGCAATCAGCCCCAGCATTTT.

This sequence joins TRBV19 and TRBJ1-2; TRBD1 aligns across 9 bases. The CDR3 runs to 13 residues. Germline V lookup: CDR1 LNHDA, CDR2 SQIVND (reference sequence). V was clipped by 5 bases and J by 6 bases; unmatched bases: 4. CDR3 protein: CASSWDREDGYTF. The CDR3 region has the DNA TGTGCCAGTAGTTGGGACAGGGAAGATGGCTACACCTTC. Looking up the rest from reference TRBV19 and TRBJ1-2 gives the full variable domain: DGGITQSPKYLFRKEGQNVTLSCEQNLNHDAMYWYRQDPGQGLRLIYYSQIVNDFQKGDIAEGYSVSREKKESFPLTVTSAQKNPTAFYLCASSWDREDGYTFGSGTRLTVV.

This clonotype was seen only a few times. The chain joins TRBV9 to TRBJ1-2, with D hard to call. Germline V gene data show CDR1 as SGDLS and CDR2 as YYNGEE. There are 16 residues in the CDR3. The V and J ends lost 0 bases and 0 bases respectively, with 12 bases between them. The CDR3 reads CASSVGSGNTNYGYTF. The CDR3 DNA sequence: TGTGCCAGCAGCGTAGGATCCGGAAATACTAACTATGGCTACACCTTC.